The 24 T cell receptor beta chains below were found in one sample sequenced in a study of control samples from healthy donors and cancer patients. Only in-frame clones appear in the TCRdb table, and some are missing; sequencing was by immunoSEQ multiplex PCR. The table lists tens of thousands of clones, 70% to 90% of them singletons. The sequencing sample was made of blood. The receptors stem from a man aged 25 to 40 in good health.

This clone was observed a handful of times. The V and J genes are TRBV9 and TRBJ1-4, with TRBD1 identical over 7 bases. Germline V gene data show CDR1 as SGDLS and CDR2 as YYNGEE. J lost 8 bases, V lost 4 bases, and 8 bases had no gene match. This CDR3 region has 14 residues. The CDR3 region has the DNA TGTGCCAGCAGCCCGACAGGGAAGTGGGAAAAACTGTTTTTT. Protein: CASSPTGKWEKLFF.

This sequence joins TRBV12-3 or TRBV12-4 and TRBJ1-2; D may be TRBD1 (5 bases). V lost 5 bases to trimming and J lost 8 bases, with 12 bases between them. The CDR3 is 12 residues long. CDR3 residues: CASSRDLRGYTF. The CDR3 nucleotides are TGTGCCAGCAGTCGGGACTTGAGGGGCTACACCTTC.

This clone was observed a single time. The gene calls are TRBV7-8 and TRBJ1-1; no reliable D call. This CDR3 spans 15 amino acids. The ends were cut back, 2 bases at V and 1 base at J, with 11 bases in the middle. Germline V gene data show CDR1 as SGHVS and CDR2 as FQNEAQ. The CDR3 DNA reads TGTGCCAGCAGCTTAAAACCTTCCGGGAACACTGAAGCTTTCTTT. Translated: CASSLKPSGNTEAFF.

The gene calls are TRBV12-3 or TRBV12-4 and TRBJ1-2; unclear D gene. This CDR3 comprises 13 residues. V was pared by 2 bases and J by 8 bases, with 12 bases between. This CDR3 is CASSLWQRGGYTF. The CDR3 coding sequence is TGTGCCAGCAGTTTATGGCAGAGAGGGGGCTACACCTTC.

Note on this clone: A much larger clone sits a single nucleotide away, making a read error possible. The chain uses TRBV6-2 or TRBV6-3 and TRBJ2-5; a possible D gene is TRBD2 (6 bases). This CDR3 is 16 amino acids long. Deletions cut 0 bases from V and 9 bases from J, with 20 bases between. Germline lookup yields CDR1 MNHEY and CDR2 SVGEGT. Here the CDR3 reads CASSYSIWGTGEAQYF. The CDR3 DNA reads as TGTGCCAGCAGTTACTCGATATGGGGTACCGGGGAGGCCCAGTACTTC.

This clone was recorded once. The chain combines TRBV5-8 with TRBJ1-1; maybe TRBD1 (5 bases). CDR3 length equals 13 residues. Germline lookup yields CDR1 SGHTS and CDR2 YDEGEE. With 9 bases removed from V and 0 bases from J, the gap between germline ends came to 12 bases. The CDR3 protein is CATGRGMNTEAFF. The DNA of the CDR3 is TGTGCCACCGGGAGGGGTATGAACACTGAAGCTTTCTTT.

This clone was counted between two and nine times. The V gene is TRBV11-2, the J gene TRBJ1-1; D possibly corresponds to TRBD1 (6 bases). The germline V gene has CDR1 SGHAT and CDR2 FQNNGV. The CDR3 has 14 residues. Deletions cut 1 base from V and 11 bases from J, with 17 bases between. The CDR3 is CASSLVQGGKKAFF. The CDR3 DNA is TGTGCCAGCAGCTTAGTACAGGGTGGTAAGAAGGCTTTCTTT.

This sequence joins TRBV30 and TRBJ2-1; the match to TRBD1 covers 10 bases. CDR1 is GTSNPN, CDR2 SVGIG, per germline (reference sequence). The CDR3 extends over 14 amino acids. The ends lost 4 bases at V and 6 bases at J; junction bases unmatched: 6. CDR3 DNA: TGTGCCTGGACCCGACAGGGGGCCCTCAATGAGCAGTTCTTC. Translation gives CAWTRQGALNEQFF. The whole variable domain, filled in from reference TRBV30 and TRBJ2-1, reads SQTIHQWPATLVQPVGSPLSLECTVEGTSNPNLYWYRQAAGRGLQLLFYSVGIGQISSEVPQNLSASRPQDRQFILSSKKLLLSDSGFYLCAWTRQGALNEQFFGPGTRLTVL.

The CDR3 DNA sequence: TGTGCCATCAGTCGGGCCGTCGGCACTGAAGCTTTCTTT. As protein: CAISRAVGTEAFF. This chain uses TRBV10-3 with TRBJ1-1, with D hard to call. This CDR3 has 13 amino acids. Trimming stripped 5 bases from V and 4 bases from J, with 11 bases between. Germline CDR1 and CDR2: ENHRY and SYGVKD.

The chain employs TRBV30 and TRBJ2-1; 7 bases line up with TRBD2. Germline values: CDR1 GTSNPN, CDR2 SVGIG (reference sequence). The CDR3 length is 15 residues. The V gene end was trimmed by 0 bases and the J gene end by 6 bases; junction bases not matched to a gene: 8. CDR3 region: CAWSVRRGGGNEQFF. The DNA of the CDR3 is TGTGCCTGGAGTGTACGTCGCGGGGGAGGCAATGAGCAGTTCTTC. Supplemented by reference TRBV30 and TRBJ2-1, the full variable domain reads SQTIHQWPATLVQPVGSPLSLECTVEGTSNPNLYWYRQAAGRGLQLLFYSVGIGQISSEVPQNLSASRPQDRQFILSSKKLLLSDSGFYLCAWSVRRGGGNEQFFGPGTRLTVL.

V usage is TRBV11-2 and J usage is TRBJ2-7, with 9 bases that match TRBD1. CDR1 and CDR2 from the germline V gene are SGHAT and FQNNGV. The CDR3 is 13 amino acids. V shed 2 bases and J 7 bases; nucleotides not matched to a gene: 3. The CDR3 DNA reads TGTGCCAGCAGCTTATGGGACAGGGCTGAGCAGTACTTC. Translating it yields CASSLWDRAEQYF. Together with reference TRBV11-2 and TRBJ2-7, the CDR3 gives the full variable domain: EAGVAQSPRYKIIEKRQSVAFWCNPISGHATLYWYQQILGQGPKLLIQFQNNGVVDDSQLPKDRFSAERLKGVDSTLKIQPAKLEDSAVYLCASSLWDRAEQYFGPGTRLTVT.

Here the CDR3 reads CATTGDVITGELFF. The DNA of the CDR3 is TGTGCCACCACTGGGGACGTGATCACCGGGGAGCTGTTTTTT. This chain connects TRBV10-3 to TRBJ2-2; D tentatively reads TRBD1 or TRBD2 (5 bases each). V was trimmed by 10 bases and J by 4 bases, leaving 16 bases between them. This CDR3 region has 14 residues. Per the germline V gene, CDR1 is ENHRY and CDR2 is SYGVKD.

This rearrangement joins TRBV10-3 to TRBJ1-1, with D tentatively TRBD1 (6 bases). This CDR3 comprises 13 residues. Germline V gene lookup returns CDR1 ENHRY and CDR2 SYGVKD. The germline V and J ends were trimmed by 0 bases and 12 bases, with 14 bases remaining between them. DNA of the CDR3: TGTGCCATCAGTGAGTCGACAGGTTTATTAACTTTCTTT. This translates into CAISESTGLLTFF.

V and J are TRBV5-6 and TRBJ1-6; the D gene is possibly TRBD1 (6 bases). The V end was cut by 3 bases, the J end by 3 bases, with 19 bases between. This CDR3 comprises 18 residues. Germline V gene lookup returns CDR1 SGHDT and CDR2 YYEEEE. The CDR3: CASSSSRTASYYNSPLHF. The DNA of the CDR3 is TGTGCCAGCAGCTCTTCCCGGACAGCCTCCTACTATAATTCACCCCTCCACTTT.

This chain links TRBV27 with TRBJ2-7; 9 nucleotides line up with TRBD2. CDR1 MNHEY and CDR2 SMNVEV come from the germline V gene (reference sequence). V lost 4 bases, J lost 4 bases, and 8 bases stayed unmatched. The CDR3 covers 15 residues. CDR3: CASSWRTSVRYEQYF. For the CDR3, the DNA is TGTGCCAGCAGTTGGAGGACTAGCGTAAGGTACGAGCAGTACTTC.

V and J are TRBV19 and TRBJ1-3; 8 bases agree with TRBD1. V shed 5 bases, J shed 0 bases, and the junction held 6 bases outside the gene matches. This CDR3 is built from 16 residues. Germline loops: CDR1 LNHDA, CDR2 SQIVND (reference sequence). The CDR3 spells CASSSGTGHSGNTIYF. The DNA for the CDR3 is TGTGCCAGTAGTTCCGGGACAGGACACTCTGGAAACACCATATATTTT.

This chain connects TRBV5-6 to TRBJ1-2; 7 positions match TRBD1. Germline CDR1 reads SGHDT; CDR2 reads YYEEEE. The CDR3 has 13 residues. The ends lost 3 bases at V and 8 bases at J; junction bases unmatched: 7. CDR3 protein: CASSSDRVRGYTF. The DNA for the CDR3 is TGTGCCAGCAGCTCTGACAGGGTGCGGGGCTACACCTTC.

The chain has TRBV6-5 and TRBJ2-2, with D possibly matching TRBD1 (5 bases). The ends were cut back, 6 bases at V and 3 bases at J, with 11 bases in the middle. The CDR3 loop spans 14 amino acids. Germline V gene data show CDR1 as MNHEY and CDR2 as SVGAGI. DNA of the CDR3: TGTGCCAGCAGCCGCGTGACAGACACCGGGGAGCTGTTTTTT. The encoded protein is CASSRVTDTGELFF.

This chain connects TRBV7-9 to TRBJ2-1; D unresolved. The ends were cut back, 5 bases at V and 8 bases at J, with 13 bases in the middle. The CDR3 consists of 13 residues. Germline CDR1 SEHNR, CDR2 FQNEAQ (reference sequence). The CDR3 DNA follows: TGTGCCAGCAGCGCCTCGGGTACCCATGAGCAGTTCTTC. Translated, it gives CASSASGTHEQFF.

This chain joins TRBV7-2 and TRBJ2-2, with D possibly matching TRBD2 (7 bases). V lost 1 base and J 3 bases, leaving 9 bases between the germline ends. The germline V gene has CDR1 SGHTA and CDR2 FQGNSA. The CDR3 consists of 15 residues. CDR3 region: CASSLEGGYTGELFF. CDR3 DNA: TGTGCCAGCAGCTTAGAGGGGGGGTACACCGGGGAGCTGTTTTTT.

This clone showed up just once. The chain uses TRBV6-5 and TRBJ1-6, with D possibly TRBD1 on 5 matching bases. The CDR3 totals 13 residues. Germline V gene data show CDR1 as MNHEY and CDR2 as SVGAGI. For the CDR3, the DNA is TGTGCGGGCCGGGGACGGTTTAATTCACCCCTCCACTTT. It translates to CAGRGRFNSPLHF.

In its sample, this clone was seen a few times. This chain connects TRBV18 to TRBJ2-7; TRBD2 is a possible D gene (5 bases). The germline V and J ends were trimmed by 3 bases and 3 bases, with 9 bases remaining between them. Germline loops: CDR1 KGHSH, CDR2 LQKENI. The length of the CDR3 is 13 residues. For the CDR3, the DNA is TGTGCCAGCTCACCCGAGAGCGGCTACGAGCAGTACTTC. Encoded protein: CASSPESGYEQYF.

Written as DNA, the CDR3 is TGTGCCAGCAGCTTAACTCCAGGGAATAGGCTGTTTTTT. As protein: CASSLTPGNRLFF. The chain has TRBV7-3 and TRBJ2-2; a possible D gene is TRBD1 (5 bases). V was cut by 0 bases and J by 13 bases, with 12 bases left in between. This CDR3 has 13 amino acids. Per germline, CDR1 SGHTA and CDR2 FQGTGA.

This clone was observed a single time. V and J are TRBV11-2 and TRBJ1-6; 9 nucleotides line up with TRBD1. The V segment lost 4 bases and the J segment 10 bases; nucleotides outside the gene matches: 8. Germline lookup yields CDR1 SGHAT and CDR2 FQNNGV. The CDR3 is made up of 15 amino acids. CDR3 amino acids: CASSSTGGDRSPLHF. The CDR3 DNA reads as TGTGCCAGCAGCTCGACAGGGGGGGATCGGTCACCCCTCCACTTT.